The TCR beta chain described here comes from a study of T cells in Graves' hyperthyroidism and ophthalmopathy. Study-level information: Peripheral blood was drawn at first diagnosis, prior to all treatment.

What was amplified from RNA transcripts were TCR beta CDR3 regions. When the TCR CDR3 underwent first-round RT-PCR, the HTBI primer set was used. TCRdb ran MiXCR on the multiplex PCR reads and lists one entry per CDR3 protein. The sample gives approximately 520,000 distinct CDR3 sequences, more than 20% of which show up once; 26% is in the top ten. This clonotype has at least ten counts. As yet, its antigen is unknown. Germline CDR1 SEHNR, CDR2 FQNEAQ (reference sequence). There are 14 residues in the CDR3. The V end was cut by 4 bases, the J end by 1 base, with 10 bases between. Researchers defined stable Graves' hyperthyroidism as no ophthalmopathy progression within 18 months. It was uncontrolled infection, other autoimmune disease, pregnancy or lactation that excluded patients. Study observations and caveats: The majority of expanded thyroid clonotypes above 0.001 also appeared in blood.

The chain recombines TRBV7-9 with TRBJ1-1; D unresolved. This receptor was identified in a man in his late teens or twenties with Graves' hyperthyroidism. Sequencing was done on a sample of blood. In DNA, the CDR3 is TGTGCCAGCAGCTGGGTCATGGGGAACACTGAAGCTTTCTTT. The encoded protein is CASSWVMGNTEAFF.